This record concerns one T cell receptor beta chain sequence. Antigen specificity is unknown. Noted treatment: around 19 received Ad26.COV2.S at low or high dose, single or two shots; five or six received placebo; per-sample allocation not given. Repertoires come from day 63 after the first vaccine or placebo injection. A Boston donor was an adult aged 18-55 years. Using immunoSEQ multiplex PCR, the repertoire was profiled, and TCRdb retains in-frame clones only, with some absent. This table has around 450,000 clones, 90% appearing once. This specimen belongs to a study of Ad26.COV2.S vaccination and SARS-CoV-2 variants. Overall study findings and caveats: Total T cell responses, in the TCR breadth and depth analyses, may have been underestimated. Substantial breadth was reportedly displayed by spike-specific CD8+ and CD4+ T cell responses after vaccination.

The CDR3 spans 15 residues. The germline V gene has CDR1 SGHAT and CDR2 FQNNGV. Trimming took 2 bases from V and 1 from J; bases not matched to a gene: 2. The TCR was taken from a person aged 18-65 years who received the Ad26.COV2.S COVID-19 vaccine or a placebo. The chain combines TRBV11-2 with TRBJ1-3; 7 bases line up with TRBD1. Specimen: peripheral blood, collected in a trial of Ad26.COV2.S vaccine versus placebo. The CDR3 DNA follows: TGTGCCAGCAGCTTACGGACAGGTTCTGGAAACACCATATATTTT. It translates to CASSLRTGSGNTIYF.